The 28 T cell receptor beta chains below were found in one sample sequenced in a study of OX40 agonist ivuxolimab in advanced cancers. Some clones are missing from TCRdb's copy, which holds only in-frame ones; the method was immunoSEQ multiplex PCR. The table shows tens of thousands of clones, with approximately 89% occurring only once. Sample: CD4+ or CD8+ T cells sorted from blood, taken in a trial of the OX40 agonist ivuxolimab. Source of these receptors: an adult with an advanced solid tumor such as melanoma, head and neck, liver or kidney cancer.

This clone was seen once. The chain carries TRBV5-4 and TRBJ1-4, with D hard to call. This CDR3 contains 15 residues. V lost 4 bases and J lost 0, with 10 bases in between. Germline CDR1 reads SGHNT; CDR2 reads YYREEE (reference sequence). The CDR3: CASSPTVATNEKLFF. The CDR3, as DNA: TGTGCCAGCAGCCCAACTGTTGCAACTAATGAAAAACTGTTTTTT.

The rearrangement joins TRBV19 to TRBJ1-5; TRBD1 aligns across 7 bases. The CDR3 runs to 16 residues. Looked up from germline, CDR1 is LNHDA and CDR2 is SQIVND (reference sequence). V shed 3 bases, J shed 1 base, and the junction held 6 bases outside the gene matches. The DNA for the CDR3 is TGTGCCAGTAGTATCCTGGGCAGGGGGAGCAATCAGCCCCAGCATTTT. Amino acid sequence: CASSILGRGSNQPQHF. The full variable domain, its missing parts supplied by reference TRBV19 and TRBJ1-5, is DGGITQSPKYLFRKEGQNVTLSCEQNLNHDAMYWYRQDPGQGLRLIYYSQIVNDFQKGDIAEGYSVSREKKESFPLTVTSAQKNPTAFYLCASSILGRGSNQPQHFGDGTRLSIL.

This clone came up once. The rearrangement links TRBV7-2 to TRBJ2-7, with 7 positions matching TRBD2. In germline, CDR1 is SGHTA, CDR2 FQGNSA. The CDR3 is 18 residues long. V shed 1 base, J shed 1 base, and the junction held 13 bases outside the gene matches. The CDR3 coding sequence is TGTGCCAGCAGCTTAGGGCCCTTGCTAGCGGAGGGGTCCTACGAGCAGTACTTC. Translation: CASSLGPLLAEGSYEQYF. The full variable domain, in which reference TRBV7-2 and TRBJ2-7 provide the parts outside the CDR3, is GAGVSQSPSNKVTEKGKDVELRCDPISGHTALYWYRQSLGQGLEFLIYFQGNSAPDKSGLPSDRFSAERTGGSVSTLTIQRTQQEDSAVYLCASSLGPLLAEGSYEQYFGPGTRLTVT.

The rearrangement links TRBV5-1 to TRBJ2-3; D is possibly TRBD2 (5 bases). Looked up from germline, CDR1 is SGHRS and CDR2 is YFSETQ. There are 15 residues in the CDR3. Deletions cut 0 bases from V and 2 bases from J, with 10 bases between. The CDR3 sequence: CASSLVLALTDTQYF. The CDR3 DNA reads TGCGCCAGCAGCTTGGTTCTAGCTCTCACAGATACGCAGTATTTT. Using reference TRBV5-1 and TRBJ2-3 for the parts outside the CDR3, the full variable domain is KAGVTQTPRYLIKTRGQQVTLSCSPISGHRSVSWYQQTPGQGLQFLFEYFSETQRNKGNFPGRFSGRQFSNSRSEMNVSTLELGDSALYLCASSLVLALTDTQYFGPGTRLTVL.

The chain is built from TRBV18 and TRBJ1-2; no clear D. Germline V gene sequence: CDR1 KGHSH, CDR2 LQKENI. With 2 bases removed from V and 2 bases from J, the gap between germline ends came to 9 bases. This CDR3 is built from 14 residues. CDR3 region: CASSPVTVNYGYTF. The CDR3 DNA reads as TGTGCCAGCTCACCAGTGACGGTGAACTATGGCTACACCTTC.

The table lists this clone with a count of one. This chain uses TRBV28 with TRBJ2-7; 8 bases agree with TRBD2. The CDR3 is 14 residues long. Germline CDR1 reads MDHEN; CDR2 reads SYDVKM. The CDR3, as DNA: TGTGCGACCCGGGGTAGCGGGATCTCCTACGAGCAGTACTTC. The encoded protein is CATRGSGISYEQYF.

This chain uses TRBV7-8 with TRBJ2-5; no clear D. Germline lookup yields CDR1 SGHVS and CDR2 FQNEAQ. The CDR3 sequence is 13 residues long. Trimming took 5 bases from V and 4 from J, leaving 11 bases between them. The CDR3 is CASSRTELETQYF. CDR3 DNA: TGTGCCAGCAGCCGTACGGAGTTAGAGACCCAGTACTTC.

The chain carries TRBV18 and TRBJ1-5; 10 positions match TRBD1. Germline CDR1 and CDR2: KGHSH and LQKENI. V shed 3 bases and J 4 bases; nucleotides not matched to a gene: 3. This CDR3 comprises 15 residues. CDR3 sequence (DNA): TGTGCCAGCTCACCCCTGGGACAGGGGAATCAGCCCCAGCATTTT. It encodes CASSPLGQGNQPQHF.

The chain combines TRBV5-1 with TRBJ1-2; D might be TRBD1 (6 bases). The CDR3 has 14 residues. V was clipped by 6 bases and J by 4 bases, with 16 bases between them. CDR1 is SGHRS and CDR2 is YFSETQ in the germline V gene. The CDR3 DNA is TGCGCCAGCACTCCGGAATTGGGGGCCTATGGCTACACCTTC. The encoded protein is CASTPELGAYGYTF.

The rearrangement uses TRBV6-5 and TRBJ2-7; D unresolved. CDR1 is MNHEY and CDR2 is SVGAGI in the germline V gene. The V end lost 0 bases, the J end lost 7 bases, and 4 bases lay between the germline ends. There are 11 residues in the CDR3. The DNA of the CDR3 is TGTGCCAGCAGTTACTCGGGAGAGCAGTACTTC. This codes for CASSYSGEQYF.

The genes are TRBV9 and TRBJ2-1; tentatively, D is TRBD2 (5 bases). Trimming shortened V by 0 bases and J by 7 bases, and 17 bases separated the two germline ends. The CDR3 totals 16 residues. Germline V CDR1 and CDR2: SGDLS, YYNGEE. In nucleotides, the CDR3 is TGTGCCAGCAGCGTAGGCCCAGGACTGCGTGTAAATGAGCAGTTCTTC. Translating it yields CASSVGPGLRVNEQFF.

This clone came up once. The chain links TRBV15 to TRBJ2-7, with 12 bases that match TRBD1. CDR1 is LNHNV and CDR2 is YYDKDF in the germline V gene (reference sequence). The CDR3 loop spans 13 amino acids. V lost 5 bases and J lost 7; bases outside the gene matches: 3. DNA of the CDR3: TGTGCCACCAGCGGGGACAGGGGGCTTGAGCAGTACTTC. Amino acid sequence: CATSGDRGLEQYF.

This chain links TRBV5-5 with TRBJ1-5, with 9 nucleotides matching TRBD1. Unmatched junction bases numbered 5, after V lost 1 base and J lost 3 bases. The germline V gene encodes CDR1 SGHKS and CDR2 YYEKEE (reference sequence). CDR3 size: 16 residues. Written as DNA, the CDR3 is TGTGCCAGCAGCTTGCAGGGACAGGGTATCAATCAGCCCCAGCATTTT. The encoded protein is CASSLQGQGINQPQHF.

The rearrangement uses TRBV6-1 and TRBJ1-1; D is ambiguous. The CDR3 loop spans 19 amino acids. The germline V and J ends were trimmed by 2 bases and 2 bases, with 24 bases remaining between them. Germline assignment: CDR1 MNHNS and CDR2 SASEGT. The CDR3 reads CASSERGSFHRDYNTEAFF. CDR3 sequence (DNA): TGTGCCAGCAGTGAACGAGGATCATTCCATCGGGATTATAACACTGAAGCTTTCTTT.

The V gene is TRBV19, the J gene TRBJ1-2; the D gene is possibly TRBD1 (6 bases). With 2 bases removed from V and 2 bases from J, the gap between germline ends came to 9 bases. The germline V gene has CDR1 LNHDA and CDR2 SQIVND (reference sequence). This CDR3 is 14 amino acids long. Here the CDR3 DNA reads TGTGCCAGTAGTATAACGGGGGCCAACTATGGCTACACCTTC. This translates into CASSITGANYGYTF.

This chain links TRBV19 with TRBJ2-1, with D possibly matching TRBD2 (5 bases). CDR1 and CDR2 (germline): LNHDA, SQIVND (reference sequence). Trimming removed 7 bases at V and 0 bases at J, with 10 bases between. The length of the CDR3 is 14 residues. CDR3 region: CASNGSPSYNEQFF. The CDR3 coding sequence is TGTGCCAGTAATGGGAGCCCCTCCTACAATGAGCAGTTCTTC.

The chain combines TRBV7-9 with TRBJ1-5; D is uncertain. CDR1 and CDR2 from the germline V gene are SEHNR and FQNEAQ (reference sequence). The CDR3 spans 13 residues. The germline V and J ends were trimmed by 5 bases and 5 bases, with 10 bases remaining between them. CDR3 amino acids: CASSRDLYQPQHF. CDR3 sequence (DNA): TGTGCCAGCAGCCGGGATCTTTATCAGCCCCAGCATTTT.

The CDR3 sequence: CASSLKASYNSPLHF. The CDR3, as DNA: TGTGCCAGCAGCTTAAAAGCCTCCTATAATTCACCCCTCCACTTT. The rearrangement links TRBV7-2 to TRBJ1-6, with D uncertain. V was trimmed by 2 bases and J by 0 bases, leaving 5 bases between them. This CDR3 region has 15 residues. Looked up from germline, CDR1 is SGHTA and CDR2 is FQGNSA.

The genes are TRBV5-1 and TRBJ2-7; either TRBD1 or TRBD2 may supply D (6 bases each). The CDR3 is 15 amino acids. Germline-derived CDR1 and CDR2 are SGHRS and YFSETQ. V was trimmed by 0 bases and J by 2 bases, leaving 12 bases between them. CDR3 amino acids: CASSLAGGETYEQYF. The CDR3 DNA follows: TGCGCCAGCAGCTTGGCCGGGGGCGAGACCTACGAGCAGTACTTC.

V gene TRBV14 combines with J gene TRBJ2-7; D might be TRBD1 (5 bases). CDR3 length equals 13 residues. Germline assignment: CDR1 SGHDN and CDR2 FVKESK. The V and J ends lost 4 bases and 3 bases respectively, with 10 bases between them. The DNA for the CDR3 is TGTGCCAGCAGCCCCGAGACAGACTACGAGCAGTACTTC. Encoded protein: CASSPETDYEQYF.

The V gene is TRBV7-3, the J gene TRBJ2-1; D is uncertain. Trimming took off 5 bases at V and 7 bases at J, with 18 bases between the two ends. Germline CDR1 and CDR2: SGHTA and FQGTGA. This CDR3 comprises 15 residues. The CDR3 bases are TGTGCCAGCAGCCCCCGAGATGTGCGGTCGAATGAGCAGTTCTTC. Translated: CASSPRDVRSNEQFF.

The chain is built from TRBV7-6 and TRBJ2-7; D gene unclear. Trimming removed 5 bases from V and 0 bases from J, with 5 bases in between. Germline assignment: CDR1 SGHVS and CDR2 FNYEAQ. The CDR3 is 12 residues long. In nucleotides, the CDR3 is TGTGCCAGCAGCGCTAGCTCCTACGAGCAGTACTTC. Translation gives CASSASSYEQYF.

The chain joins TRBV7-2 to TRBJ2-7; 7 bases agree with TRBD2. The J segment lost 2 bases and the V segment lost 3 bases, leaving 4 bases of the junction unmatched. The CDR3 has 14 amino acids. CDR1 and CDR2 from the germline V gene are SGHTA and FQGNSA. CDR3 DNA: TGTGCCAGCAGCTTGGAGCGGGGCCCCTACGAGCAGTACTTC. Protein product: CASSLERGPYEQYF.

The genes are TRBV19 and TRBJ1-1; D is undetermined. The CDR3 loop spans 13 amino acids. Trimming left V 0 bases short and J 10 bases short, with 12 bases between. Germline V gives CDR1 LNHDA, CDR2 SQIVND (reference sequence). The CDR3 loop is CASSIDPEGGAFF. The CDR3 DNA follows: TGTGCCAGTAGTATAGATCCAGAGGGAGGAGCTTTCTTT. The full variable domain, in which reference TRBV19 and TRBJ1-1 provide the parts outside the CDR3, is DGGITQSPKYLFRKEGQNVTLSCEQNLNHDAMYWYRQDPGQGLRLIYYSQIVNDFQKGDIAEGYSVSREKKESFPLTVTSAQKNPTAFYLCASSIDPEGGAFFGQGTRLTVV.

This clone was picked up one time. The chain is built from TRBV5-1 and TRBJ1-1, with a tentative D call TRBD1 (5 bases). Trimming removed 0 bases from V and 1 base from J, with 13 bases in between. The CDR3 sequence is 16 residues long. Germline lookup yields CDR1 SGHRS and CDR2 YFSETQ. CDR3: CASSLGGPPPNTEAFF. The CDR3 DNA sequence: TGCGCCAGCAGCTTGGGGGGACCGCCTCCGAACACTGAAGCTTTCTTT.

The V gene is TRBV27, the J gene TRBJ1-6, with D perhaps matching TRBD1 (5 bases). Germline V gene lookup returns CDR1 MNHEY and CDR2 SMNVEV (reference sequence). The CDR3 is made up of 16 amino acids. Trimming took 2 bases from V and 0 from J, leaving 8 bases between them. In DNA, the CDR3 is TGTGCCAGCAGTTTAATAGACAGCTCCTATAATTCACCCCTCCACTTT. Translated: CASSLIDSSYNSPLHF.

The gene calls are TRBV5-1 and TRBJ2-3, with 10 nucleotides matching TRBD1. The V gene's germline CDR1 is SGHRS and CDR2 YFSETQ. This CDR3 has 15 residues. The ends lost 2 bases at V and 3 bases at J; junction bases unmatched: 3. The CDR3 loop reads CASSLPGQGTDTQYF. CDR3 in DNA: TGCGCCAGCAGCTTACCGGGACAGGGGACAGATACGCAGTATTTT.

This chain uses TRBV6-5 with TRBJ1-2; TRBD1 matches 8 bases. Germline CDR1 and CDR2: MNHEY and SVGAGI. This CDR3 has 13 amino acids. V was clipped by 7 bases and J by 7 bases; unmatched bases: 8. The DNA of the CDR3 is TGTGCCAGCACTCGGACAGGGTCCACTGGCTACACCTTC. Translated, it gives CASTRTGSTGYTF.